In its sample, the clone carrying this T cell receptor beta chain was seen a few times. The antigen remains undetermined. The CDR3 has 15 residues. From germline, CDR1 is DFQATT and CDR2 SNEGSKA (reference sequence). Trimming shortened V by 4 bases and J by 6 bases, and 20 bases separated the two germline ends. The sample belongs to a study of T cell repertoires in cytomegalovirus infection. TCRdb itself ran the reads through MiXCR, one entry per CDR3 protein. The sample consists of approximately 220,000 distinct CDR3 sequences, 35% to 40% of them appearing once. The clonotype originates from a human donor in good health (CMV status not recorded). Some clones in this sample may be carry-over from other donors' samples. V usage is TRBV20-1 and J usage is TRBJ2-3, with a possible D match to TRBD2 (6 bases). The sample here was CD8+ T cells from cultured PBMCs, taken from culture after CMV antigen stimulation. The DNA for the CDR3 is TGCAGTGCTACCCCCCCGGTGACTAGAGCTGATACGCAGTATTTT. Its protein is CSATPPVTRADTQYF.